Following are 8 T cell receptor beta chains from one sample sequenced in a study of human T cells and chemical hapten exposure (dated by TCRdb to about 2021). Reading the label with the study, this specimen's time point is: pre-sensitization, week 0. The sample's treatment or condition label is to be understood as: therapeutic diphenylcyclopropenone sensitization with weekly scalp DPC. The library relied on RACE. Data came from a NextSeq 500. TCRdb trimmed the raw reads at Q25, called clones with MiXCR and kept productive beta chains. Here each entry gathers all rows of one CDR3 protein and keeps the most common genes and DNA. This sample lists some 70,000 distinct CDR3 sequences; around 9.9% were detected once. The ten top clones hold approximately 4.7% of the sample. The sequencing used whole blood, collected in connection with sensitization to the hapten diphenylcyclopropenone (DPC). The receptors here all came from a woman between 50 and 59 years old with alopecia areata. Some clones in this sample may be carry-over from other donors' samples.

The V and J genes are TRBV15 and TRBJ1-1; tentative D call: TRBD1 (5 bases). CDR3 length: 14 residues. Per germline, CDR1 LNHNV and CDR2 YYDKDF (reference sequence). V shed 1 base and J shed 1 base, with 7 bases lying between them. The CDR3 DNA is TGTGCCACCAGCAGAGGGGACTGGAACACTGAAGCTTTCTTT. Its translation is CATSRGDWNTEAFF.

Note on this clonotype: A much larger clone sits a single nucleotide away, making a read error possible. The DNA of the CDR3 is TGTGCCAGCAGCTTGTCCGGAATTAACAAAAACACTCAGTACTTC. Translation: CASSLSGINKNTQYF. V is TRBV11-2 and J is TRBJ2-4; no clear D gene. Germline CDR1 reads SGHAT; CDR2 reads FQNNGV. The CDR3 length is 15 residues.

The rearrangement links TRBV5-1 to TRBJ1-5; D may be TRBD1 (5 bases). Trimming shortened V by 4 bases and J by 7 bases, and 18 bases separated the two germline ends. The germline V gene encodes CDR1 SGHRS and CDR2 YFSETQ. This CDR3 is 15 amino acids long. Here the CDR3 DNA reads TGCGCCAGCAGCCGGAATGCAGGGTCTAACCAGCCCCAGCATTTT. This gives the protein CASSRNAGSNQPQHF.

V usage is TRBV29-1 and J usage is TRBJ2-7; a possible D gene is TRBD1 (6 bases). V was shortened by 0 bases and J by 2 bases, with 8 bases between the two germline ends. The CDR3 spans 13 residues. Per the germline V gene, CDR1 is SQVTM and CDR2 is ANQGSEA. The CDR3 loop reads CSVEDRGPYEQYF. The CDR3 DNA is TGCAGCGTTGAAGACAGGGGACCCTACGAGCAGTACTTC.

This clonotype was seen ten or more times. In DNA, the CDR3 is TGTGCCAGCAGCCGCACTCTGTTATTCGGGACAGCGCAAACAGATACGCAGTATTTT. This encodes CASSRTLLFGTAQTDTQYF. The rearrangement uses TRBV11-2 and TRBJ2-3; TRBD1 matches 7 bases. Trimming cost V 5 bases and J 3 bases; bases outside gene matches: 20. CDR3 length equals 19 residues. The germline V gene has CDR1 SGHAT and CDR2 FQNNGV.

The V and J genes are TRBV6-1 and TRBJ1-5, with D hard to call. Germline V gene sequence: CDR1 MNHNS, CDR2 SASEGT. V was clipped by 7 bases and J by 2 bases, with 9 bases between them. The CDR3 consists of 13 residues. In DNA, the CDR3 is TGTGCCAGCATAGGGTTTGGCAATCAGCCCCAGCATTTT. It translates to CASIGFGNQPQHF.

This clonotype has just a few counts. V and J are TRBV14 and TRBJ2-3; 10 bases are a match to TRBD2. This CDR3 comprises 19 residues. The V gene end was trimmed by 0 bases and the J gene end by 6 bases; junction bases not matched to a gene: 15. CDR1 and CDR2 from the germline V gene are SGHDN and FVKESK. CDR3 amino acids: CASSQDPLTSGLPQDTQYF. CDR3 coding DNA: TGTGCCAGCAGCCAAGACCCCTTGACTAGCGGGTTACCCCAGGATACGCAGTATTTT.

The table lists this clonotype with many counts. The chain uses TRBV7-2 and TRBJ2-1, with 12 bases identical to TRBD2. The V segment lost 5 bases and the J segment 9 bases; nucleotides outside the gene matches: 8. The CDR3 has 15 residues. Germline V lookup: CDR1 SGHTA, CDR2 FQGNSA. The CDR3 reads CASSVTSGGRGEQFF. CDR3 sequence (DNA): TGTGCCAGCAGCGTAACTAGCGGGGGGCGTGGTGAGCAGTTCTTC. Full variable domain (rest looked up from reference TRBV7-2 and TRBJ2-1): GAGVSQSPSNKVTEKGKDVELRCDPISGHTALYWYRQSLGQGLEFLIYFQGNSAPDKSGLPSDRFSAERTGGSVSTLTIQRTQQEDSAVYLCASSVTSGGRGEQFFGPGTRLTVL.